The present entry profiles one T cell receptor beta chain with its context. CDR1 and CDR2 from the germline V gene are KGHDR and SFDVKD. The CDR3 totals 16 residues. Trimming cost V 4 bases and J 0 bases, with 12 bases left between them. This specimen comes from a study of blood T cell repertoires in COVID-19. The table came from immunoSEQ multiplex PCR; TCRdb's copy has only in-frame clones and leaves some out. The sample records around 65,000 clones, roughly four fifths being singletons. Specimen: peripheral blood. The V call is TRBV24-1, the J call TRBJ1-5, with a tentative D call TRBD1 (5 bases). This TCR came from a woman aged 45 to 65 with active or convalescent COVID-19. CDR3 bases: TGTGCCACCAGTGACTCGACAGATAATAGCAATCAGCCCCAGCATTTT. This codes for CATSDSTDNSNQPQHF.